In its sample, the clone carrying this TCR beta chain was seen a few times. Every donor was a healthy Caucasian. Trimming stripped 6 bases from V and 6 bases from J, with 12 bases between. This CDR3 comprises 13 residues. Germline V CDR1 and CDR2: SNHLY, FYNNEI. Via MiXCR, TCRdb re-called the 5' RACE reads, giving one row per CDR3 protein. The table has some 690,000 distinct CDR3 sequences, around 20% seen once. The sample is drawn from a study of identical twins. The data were also submitted as part of a second study, on T cells expressing NK-cell markers.

This rearrangement joins TRBV2 to TRBJ1-5; no definite D call. This receptor was taken from a woman aged 18-29 years in good health. The sample comprised PBMCs. CDR3 amino acids: CASRVVEGQPQHF. Here the CDR3 DNA reads TGTGCCAGCAGGGTTGTGGAGGGTCAGCCCCAGCATTTT.